Reported below is one TCR beta chain. What it binds is unknown. The sample comes from a study of vaccination and CD4 T cells after COVID-19. V lost 6 bases to trimming and J lost 2 bases; unmatched junction nucleotides: 7. Germline V gene lookup returns CDR1 WSHSY and CDR2 SAAADI. This CDR3 region has 15 residues. Cultured CD4+ T cell DNA underwent sequencing with the Oncomine TCR Beta short-read assay. Investigators obtained genomic DNA by extraction from cultured CD4+ T cells. Using its own MiXCR run on the PCR reads, TCRdb lists one record per CDR3 protein. The top ten hold roughly 28% of the sample, which has 8,000 to 10,000 distinct CDR3 sequences, about 38% seen once. As to treatment: roughly 11-day PBMC culture with coronavirus spike peptide pools or control peptides (ViraFEST assay). Samples of CD4+ T cells were obtained from the unexposed donor before the COVID-19 pandemic (2011-2018).

The clonotype was recovered from a human donor in good health. The material sequenced was CD4+ T cells from blood, cultured in vitro. The chain joins TRBV10-2 to TRBJ1-5; 7 positions agree with TRBD1. In nucleotides, the CDR3 is TGCGCCAGCAGCTCGACAGGGTTGGGCAATCAGCCCCAGCATTTT. Protein product: CASSSTGLGNQPQHF.